This TCR beta chain originates from a study of beta chain features in type 1 diabetes. Study in general: Researchers looked at roughly 110 million sorted cells across all samples. Points from the study as a whole: There was no resolution here of whether HLA type influences TCRB rearrangement. TCRB CDR3 length was moderately but significantly reduced in all four CD4+ subsets of Type 1 diabetes patients.

Between the trimmed V and J ends, which lost 0 bases and 7 bases, there was a span of 15 bases. Germline assignment: CDR1 MNHEY and CDR2 SMNVEV (reference sequence). This CDR3 has 15 residues. Points on this clone: The antigen remains unidentified.

Expressed TCRB transcripts were sequenced after all isolated RNA was converted to cDNA. Mean read depth for naive, central memory and regulatory T cell samples was 3.5 million or so reads. Some clones are missing from TCRdb's copy, which holds only in-frame ones; the method was immunoSEQ multiplex PCR. Altogether about 740,000 clones are present, around an eighth being singletons, with the ten largest covering 0.022%. This receptor was identified in a young man with type 1 diabetes. The sequenced material came from naive CD4+ T cells from blood. The genes are TRBV27 and TRBJ2-5, with D possibly TRBD1 on 6 matching bases. The CDR3 nucleotides read TGTGCCAGCAGTTTATCGCCAGGGGTGCCAGGGACCCAGTACTTC. Protein sequence: CASSLSPGVPGTQYF.